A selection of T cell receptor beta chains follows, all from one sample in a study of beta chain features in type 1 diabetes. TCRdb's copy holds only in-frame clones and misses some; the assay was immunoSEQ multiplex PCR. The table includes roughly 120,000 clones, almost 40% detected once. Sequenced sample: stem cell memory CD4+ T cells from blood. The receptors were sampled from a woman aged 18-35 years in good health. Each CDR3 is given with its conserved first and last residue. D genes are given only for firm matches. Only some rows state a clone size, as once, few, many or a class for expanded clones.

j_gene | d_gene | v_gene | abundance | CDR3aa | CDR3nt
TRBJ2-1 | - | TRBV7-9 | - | CASSLVGGNEQFF | TGTGCCAGCAGCTTAGTGGGGGGTAATGAGCAGTTCTTC
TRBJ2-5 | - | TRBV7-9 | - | CASSLVPNQETQYF | TGTGCCAGCAGCTTAGTACCTAACCAAGAGACCCAGTACTTC
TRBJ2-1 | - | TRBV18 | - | CASSPRGAPYEQFF | TGTGCCAGCTCACCCCGCGGGGCCCCCTATGAGCAGTTCTTC
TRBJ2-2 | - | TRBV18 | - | CASSPGANTGELFF | TGTGCCAGCTCACCAGGAGCGAACACCGGGGAGCTGTTTTTT
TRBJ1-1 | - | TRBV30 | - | CAWSVTATEAFF | TGTGCCTGGAGTGTTACCGCGACTGAAGCTTTCTTT
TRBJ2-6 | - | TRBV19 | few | CASSIWGTGANVLTF | TGTGCCAGTAGTATCTGGGGCACTGGGGCCAACGTCCTGACTTTC
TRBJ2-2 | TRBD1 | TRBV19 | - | CASNPRQGYTGELFF | TGTGCCAGTAACCCAAGACAGGGTTATACCGGGGAGCTGTTTTTT
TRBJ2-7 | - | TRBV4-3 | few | CASSLLGSSSYEQYF | TGCGCCAGCAGCCTCTTAGGGAGCAGCTCCTACGAGCAGTACTTC
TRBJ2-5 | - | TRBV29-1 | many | CSVGDRPETQYF | TGCAGCGTCGGGGATCGTCCGGAGACCCAGTACTTC
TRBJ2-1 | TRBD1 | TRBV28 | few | CASSPYRGDEQFF | TGTGCCAGCAGTCCCTACAGGGGAGATGAGCAGTTCTTC
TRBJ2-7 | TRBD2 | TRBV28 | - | CASSRGRLYYEQYF | TGTGCCAGCAGCCGCGGGAGACTCTACTACGAGCAGTACTTC
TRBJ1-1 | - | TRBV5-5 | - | CASSLRSTEAFF | TGTGCCAGCAGCTTGAGGAGCACTGAAGCTTTCTTT
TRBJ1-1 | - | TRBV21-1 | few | CARKGTEAFF | TGTGCCAGGAAGGGGACTGAAGCTTTCTTT
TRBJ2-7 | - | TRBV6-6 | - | CASSKPRDSYEQYF | TGTGCCAGCAGTAAACCGAGGGACTCCTACGAGCAGTACTTC
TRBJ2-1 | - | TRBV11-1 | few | CASSYGGSSYNEQFF | TGTGCCAGCAGCTACGGCGGCAGCTCCTACAATGAGCAGTTCTTC
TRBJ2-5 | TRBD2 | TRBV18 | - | CASSQKAGEGVAQYF | TGTGCCAGCTCACAAAAAGCGGGAGAGGGAGTGGCGCAGTACTTC
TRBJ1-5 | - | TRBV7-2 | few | CASSPGVGAQHF | TGTGCCAGCAGCCCTGGCGTGGGAGCCCAGCATTTT